This T cell receptor beta chain appears in the sequencing data of a study of T cell responses to AZD1222 COVID-19 vaccine. The CDR3 consists of 16 residues. Trimming took 3 bases from V and 0 from J; bases not matched to a gene: 6. CDR1 and CDR2 (germline): LNHDA, SQIVND (reference sequence). This clone was found once. This table comes from immunoSEQ multiplex PCR, and its TCRdb copy is limited to in-frame clones, with some not included. This table holds some 96,000 clones, around 86% found once. The clonotype comes from an adult in good health. Sequences were derived from peripheral blood, sampled on day 0 of AZD1222 vaccination. The chain carries TRBV19 and TRBJ2-3, with 7 bases fitting TRBD2. CDR3 protein: CASSMGSGVSTDTQYF. The DNA for the CDR3 is TGTGCCAGTAGTATGGGGAGCGGGGTTAGCACAGATACGCAGTATTTT.